The T cell receptor beta chain under discussion was sequenced for a study of blood T cell repertoires in COVID-19. About the study: Samples taken during acute and convalescent COVID-19 were collected in the United States, Italy and Spain. T cells, B-cell-depleted T cells, or PBMCs supplied cDNA or gDNA.

V lost 0 bases and J 2 bases, leaving 7 bases between the germline ends. Germline values: CDR1 LNHNV, CDR2 YYDKDF (reference sequence). This CDR3 region has 15 residues. Recovery meant two consecutive negative NP/OP PCR tests, professional clearance, or resolved symptoms. The table came from immunoSEQ multiplex PCR; TCRdb's copy has only in-frame clones and leaves some out. The top ten hold approximately 8% of the sample, which has around 500,000 clones, more than 85% seen once. The sample consisted of PBMCs or T cells enriched from blood (not recorded which). This sequence was found in an older woman who had recovered from COVID-19. The chain recombines TRBV15 with TRBJ2-2; the D gene is possibly TRBD1 (5 bases). CDR3: CATSRDRANTGELFF. In DNA form, the CDR3 reads TGTGCCACCAGCAGAGACAGGGCTAACACCGGGGAGCTGTTTTTT.